The 28 T cell receptor beta chains reported below all come from one sample, sequenced in a study of cytomegalovirus exposure and HLA in healthy donors. The protocol was immunoSEQ multiplex PCR, while the TCRdb copy is restricted to in-frame clones and leaves out a portion. In the table there are some 130,000 clones, approximately 91% of which are singletons. The sample comprised PBMCs. These receptors were obtained from a man younger than 40 in good health and CMV-seronegative.

This clone was counted once. The V call is TRBV18, the J call TRBJ1-2; D is possibly TRBD1 (6 bases). CDR1 and CDR2 (germline): KGHSH, LQKENI. The germline V and J ends were trimmed by 3 bases and 4 bases, with 12 bases remaining between them. The CDR3 is made up of 14 amino acids. The CDR3 is CASSPTGTPYGYTF. CDR3 coding DNA: TGTGCCAGCTCACCGACCGGGACACCCTATGGCTACACCTTC.

This chain uses TRBV10-1 with TRBJ2-7; 7 nucleotides align to TRBD2. Germline lookup yields CDR1 WNHNN and CDR2 SYGVQD (reference sequence). CDR3 length: 12 residues. V lost 8 bases, J lost 1 base, and 2 bases stayed unmatched. As DNA, the CDR3 is TGCGCCAGCGGGACTATGTCCTACGAGCAGTACTTC. Its protein product is CASGTMSYEQYF.

The gene calls are TRBV6-1 and TRBJ2-7, with D uncertain. The CDR3 sequence is 15 residues long. CDR1 is MNHNS, CDR2 SASEGT, per germline. Deletions cut 6 bases from V and 0 bases from J, with 15 bases between. The CDR3 DNA sequence: TGTGCCAGCAGATATGCCCGAATCAGCTCCTACGAGCAGTACTTC. Its translation is CASRYARISSYEQYF.

The chain carries TRBV7-9 and TRBJ2-3, with D possibly matching TRBD2 (5 bases). V was trimmed by 8 bases and J by 5 bases, leaving 20 bases between them. The V gene's germline CDR1 is SEHNR and CDR2 FQNEAQ (reference sequence). The CDR3 contains 15 residues. The DNA of the CDR3 is TGTGCCAGCTCACGAGGGTCTCTCTCTATAGATACGCAGTATTTT. It translates to CASSRGSLSIDTQYF.

The chain carries TRBV7-2 and TRBJ1-4; 7 nucleotides match TRBD1. The CDR3 covers 15 residues. Losses at the gene ends were 4 bases for V and 8 bases for J; bases not matched to a gene: 10. The germline gives CDR1 SGHTA, CDR2 FQGNSA. Written as DNA, the CDR3 is TGTGCCAGCAGCTCGCTGACAGGGAGAAGAGAAAAACTGTTTTTT. Amino acid sequence: CASSSLTGRREKLFF. Drawing the rest from reference TRBV7-2 and TRBJ1-4, the complete variable domain is GAGVSQSPSNKVTEKGKDVELRCDPISGHTALYWYRQSLGQGLEFLIYFQGNSAPDKSGLPSDRFSAERTGGSVSTLTIQRTQQEDSAVYLCASSSLTGRREKLFFGSGTQLSVL.

This clone was seen more than once but under ten times. CDR3 protein: CASSSQTGWHEQYF. CDR3 coding DNA: TGTGCCAGCAGCTCGCAGACAGGGTGGCACGAGCAGTACTTC. The V and J genes are TRBV5-6 and TRBJ2-7; TRBD1 agrees at 7 bases. CDR1 is SGHDT, CDR2 YYEEEE, per germline. This CDR3 region has 14 residues. V shed 3 bases and J 5 bases; nucleotides not matched to a gene: 8.

The V call is TRBV4-2, the J call TRBJ2-7; 7 bases fit TRBD2. Trimming at V came to 0 bases and at J to 1 base, leaving 6 bases not matched to a gene. Germline V gene sequence: CDR1 LGHNA, CDR2 YNFKEQ. The CDR3 sequence is 16 residues long. As DNA, the CDR3 is TGTGCCAGCAGCCAAGAACCTAGCGGCCAGTCCTACGAGCAGTACTTC. Translated, it gives CASSQEPSGQSYEQYF.

The genes are TRBV5-1 and TRBJ2-5, with 9 positions matching TRBD2. Unmatched junction bases numbered 6, after V lost 1 base and J lost 2 bases. CDR1 SGHRS and CDR2 YFSETQ come from the germline V gene. The CDR3 loop spans 16 amino acids. CDR3: CASSLMASGAQETQYF. The CDR3, as DNA: TGCGCCAGCAGCTTGATGGCTAGCGGGGCTCAAGAGACCCAGTACTTC.

The chain couples TRBV13 to TRBJ1-1; D is perhaps TRBD1 (6 bases). The V gene lost 5 bases and the J gene lost 5 bases, with 18 bases spanning the gap. This CDR3 is built from 15 residues. The germline gives CDR1 PRHDT, CDR2 FYEKMQ (reference sequence). CDR3 sequence (DNA): TGTGCCAGCAGCGCAGGGGACGGCCGAGGGACTGAAGCTTTCTTT. Translated: CASSAGDGRGTEAFF.

This clone was counted only a few times. V usage is TRBV15 and J usage is TRBJ2-7; 7 bases match TRBD1. With V trimmed by 0 bases and J by 2 bases, 4 bases remained unmatched. The germline gives CDR1 LNHNV, CDR2 YYDKDF (reference sequence). This CDR3 is built from 15 residues. CDR3 sequence (DNA): TGTGCCACCAGCAGAGAACAGGGGTCTACCTACGAGCAGTACTTC. This sequence encodes CATSREQGSTYEQYF.

The chain joins TRBV6-5 to TRBJ2-2, with a tentative D call TRBD1 (6 bases). Germline V gives CDR1 MNHEY, CDR2 SVGAGI. CDR3 size: 13 residues. V was shortened by 2 bases and J by 7 bases, with 8 bases between the two germline ends. The CDR3 nucleotides are TGTGCCAGCAGTTACCTGACAGGCGGGGAGCTGTTTTTT. Amino acid sequence: CASSYLTGGELFF.

The chain employs TRBV12-2 and TRBJ2-6; the D call in the table, TRBD1, was not verified against the DNA. TRBV12-2 is listed as a pseudogene. The CDR3 covers 15 residues. In DNA, the CDR3 is TGTGCAAGTCGTTTCCCCAGAACTGGGGCCAACGTCCTGACTTTC. It encodes CASRFPRTGANVLTF.

V gene TRBV7-9 combines with J gene TRBJ2-3, with 7 bases identical to TRBD2. After removal of 3 bases from V and 4 bases from J, the junction contained 4 bases not matched to a gene. The CDR3 loop spans 14 amino acids. CDR1 is SEHNR, CDR2 FQNEAQ, per germline (reference sequence). The CDR3 DNA reads TGTGCCAGCAGCTTCGTGGGAGGGGCAGATACGCAGTATTTT. Encoded protein: CASSFVGGADTQYF.

Concerning this clone itself: Its ends do not fully match the called genes, so a read error is possible. Other nucleotide sequences in the sample specify the same CDR3. The chain recombines TRBV5-1 with TRBJ2-3; D may be TRBD1 (6 bases). The V gene's germline CDR1 is SGHRS and CDR2 YFSETQ. The CDR3 loop spans 16 amino acids. The CDR3 here is CASSTSPGTSTDTQYF. CDR3 in DNA: TGCGCCAGCAGCACCTCGCCCGGGACAAGCACAGATACGCAATATTTT.

The count of this clone is one. The chain uses TRBV5-3 and TRBJ1-2, with 8 nucleotides matching TRBD1. TRBV5-3 is annotated as an ORF whose role is uncertain. Germline trimming cut 4 bases from V and 8 bases from J; bases unmatched to any gene: 16. The CDR3 loop spans 16 amino acids. The CDR3 coding sequence is TGTGCCAGAAGCCCCAGTGATCGGACAGGGTTGGAAGGCTACACCTTC. This translates into CARSPSDRTGLEGYTF.

The chain is built from TRBV5-8 and TRBJ1-6; 7 bases are a match to TRBD1. The V and J ends lost 5 bases and 7 bases, in that order; junction bases with no gene match: 12. The CDR3 is made up of 16 amino acids. CDR1 SGHTS and CDR2 YDEGEE come from the germline V gene. The chain's CDR3 is CASSRNTGVGNSPLHF. DNA of the CDR3: TGTGCCAGCAGTCGTAATACAGGGGTAGGGAATTCACCCCTCCACTTT.

The chain employs TRBV30 and TRBJ2-7; 10 nucleotides match TRBD2. V gave up 3 bases and J gave up 3 bases; unmatched junction bases: 2. This CDR3 comprises 13 residues. Germline V CDR1 and CDR2: GTSNPN, SVGIG (reference sequence). CDR3 in amino acids: CAWSTSGVYEQYF. For the CDR3, the DNA is TGTGCCTGGAGCACTAGCGGGGTCTACGAGCAGTACTTC.

This clone appeared a single time. This chain uses TRBV30 with TRBJ1-1, with no clear D. Germline lookup yields CDR1 GTSNPN and CDR2 SVGIG (reference sequence). The V and J ends lost 4 bases and 3 bases respectively, with 9 bases between them. This CDR3 is built from 12 residues. CDR3 nucleotides: TGTGCCTGGACCCCGCGGGACACTGAAGCTTTCTTT. Translation gives CAWTPRDTEAFF.

The chain links TRBV5-1 to TRBJ2-2; D is perhaps TRBD2 (6 bases). V was clipped by 1 base and J by 3 bases, with 13 bases between them. The CDR3 is 16 amino acids. The V gene's germline CDR1 is SGHRS and CDR2 YFSETQ. CDR3: CASSLNGSPDTGELFF. CDR3 DNA sequence: TGCGCCAGCAGCTTGAACGGGAGTCCGGACACCGGGGAGCTGTTTTTT.

This rearrangement joins TRBV6-5 to TRBJ2-1; D gene unclear. Germline assignment: CDR1 MNHEY and CDR2 SVGAGI. Trimming removed 8 bases at V and 1 base at J, with 9 bases between. The CDR3 sequence is 13 residues long. CDR3: CASHSLSYNEQFF. The CDR3 nucleotides read TGTGCCAGCCACTCCCTATCCTACAATGAGCAGTTCTTC.

The genes are TRBV27 and TRBJ1-1; a possible D gene is TRBD1 (6 bases). The germline gives CDR1 MNHEY, CDR2 SMNVEV (reference sequence). The CDR3 extends over 13 amino acids. With 5 bases removed from V and 5 bases from J, the gap between germline ends came to 12 bases. The CDR3 here is CASSEQGRTEAFF. CDR3 DNA: TGTGCCAGCAGTGAACAGGGAAGGACTGAAGCTTTCTTT.

CDR3 loop: CASSSRLTGGNTEAFF. CDR3 nucleotide sequence: TGTGCCAGCAGTTCAAGACTTACAGGGGGAAACACTGAAGCTTTCTTT. The chain has TRBV27 and TRBJ1-1, with 8 positions matching TRBD1. The CDR3 consists of 16 residues. Trimming cost V 4 bases and J 2 bases; bases outside gene matches: 9. Germline V gives CDR1 MNHEY, CDR2 SMNVEV (reference sequence).

The chain couples TRBV18 to TRBJ1-1, with a weak D call TRBD1 (6 bases). The CDR3 spans 15 residues. CDR1 is KGHSH and CDR2 is LQKENI in the germline V gene. Trimming removed 4 bases from V and 8 bases from J, with 20 bases in between. The CDR3 loop is CASSLEQSGTTEAFF. The CDR3 DNA reads as TGTGCCAGCTCACTCGAGCAGAGCGGGACAACAGAAGCTTTCTTT.

The genes are TRBV5-6 and TRBJ2-1; D gene uncertain. V dropped 3 bases and J dropped 9 bases, with 7 bases sitting between them. In germline, CDR1 is SGHDT, CDR2 YYEEEE. This CDR3 spans 11 amino acids. CDR3 region: CASSSRGEQFF. The CDR3 nucleotides read TGTGCCAGCAGCTCTCGAGGTGAGCAGTTCTTC.

The rearrangement links TRBV30 to TRBJ1-2; the D is unclear. In germline, CDR1 is GTSNPN, CDR2 SVGIG (reference sequence). CDR3 length equals 15 residues. The V end was cut by 4 bases, the J end by 3 bases, with 18 bases between. Written as DNA, the CDR3 is TGTGCCTGGAACCGAAAGATGAGGGTTGACTATGGCTACACCTTC. Its protein is CAWNRKMRVDYGYTF.

The chain is built from TRBV5-1 and TRBJ1-3, with D uncertain. Germline V gives CDR1 SGHRS, CDR2 YFSETQ. Trimming cost V 1 base and J 0 bases, with 8 bases left between them. The CDR3 length is 15 residues. CDR3 sequence (DNA): TGCGCCAGCAGCTTGAACGGTTACTCTGGAAACACCATATATTTT. This translates into CASSLNGYSGNTIYF.

The chain carries TRBV5-6 and TRBJ2-1; a possible D gene is TRBD2 (6 bases). Germline V lookup: CDR1 SGHDT, CDR2 YYEEEE. The CDR3 has 14 amino acids. V dropped 4 bases and J dropped 5 bases, with 13 bases sitting between them. The CDR3 DNA reads TGTGCCAGCAGCGGAGGCGGGGCACACAATGAGCAGTTCTTC. Its translation: CASSGGGAHNEQFF.

The V call is TRBV4-3, the J call TRBJ2-1; tentatively, D is TRBD1 (5 bases). Germline V gene sequence: CDR1 LGHNA, CDR2 YSLEER. Trimming removed 0 bases from V and 7 bases from J, with 13 bases in between. This CDR3 spans 15 amino acids. The CDR3 region has the DNA TGCGCCAGCAGCCAAGACAGGGTTGTCTTGAATGAGCAGTTCTTC. It is translated as CASSQDRVVLNEQFF.